The 24 T cell receptor beta chains listed next were all sequenced from one sample in a study of blood T cells in healthy people across ages. With a J-beta primer mix and a sample-barcoded 5' primer, a second PCR ran about 6 to 11 cycles. TCRdb passed the 5' RACE reads through MiXCR, listing each CDR3 protein once. The sample records about 1.8 million distinct CDR3 sequences, roughly 50% being singletons. Sequencing input: blood. Receptor source: a middle-aged woman in good health.

The table lists this clonotype with many counts. The chain is built from TRBV9 and TRBJ2-5, with a tentative D call TRBD1 (5 bases). The CDR3 is 14 residues long. Trimming cost V 0 bases and J 1 base, with 7 bases left between them. Germline V gene lookup returns CDR1 SGDLS and CDR2 YYNGEE. The CDR3 loop reads CASSVGGTQETQYF. CDR3 nucleotide sequence: TGTGCCAGCAGCGTAGGGGGCACCCAAGAGACCCAGTACTTC.

This clonotype was observed a handful of times. The chain has TRBV12-3 or TRBV12-4 and TRBJ1-2; 7 bases line up with TRBD1. The CDR3 sequence is 15 residues long. V was pared by 3 bases and J by 1 base, with 5 bases of the junction left unmatched. The CDR3 protein is CASSFRDSVNYGYTF. The CDR3 DNA follows: TGTGCCAGCAGTTTCCGGGACAGTGTTAACTATGGCTACACCTTC.

J is TRBJ2-4 and V is TRBV6-5; 8 bases agree with TRBD1. The better agreement between TRBJ2-7 and the DNA end casts doubt on the J call. Germline CDR1 MNHEY, CDR2 SVGAGI. CDR3 length equals 16 residues. The CDR3 DNA reads TGTGCCAGCAGTTACTCATATCCGGGACAGGCCTACGAGCAGTACTTC. Its protein product is CASSYSYPGQAYEQYF.

V is TRBV20-1 and J is TRBJ2-5; 10 positions agree with TRBD2. V shed 3 bases, J shed 11 bases, and the junction held 12 bases outside the gene matches. CDR1 DFQATT and CDR2 SNEGSKA come from the germline V gene (reference sequence). CDR3 length: 14 amino acids. This CDR3 is CSARSAGGLSEQYF. DNA for the CDR3: TGCAGTGCTAGGTCAGCGGGGGGGCTGAGTGAGCAGTACTTC.

CDR3 sequence: CSAISGGDYNEQFF. CDR3 nucleotide sequence: TGCAGTGCCATAAGCGGGGGCGACTACAATGAGCAGTTCTTC. The rearrangement joins TRBV20-1 to TRBJ2-1; 8 bases align to TRBD2. This CDR3 region has 14 residues. Unmatched junction bases numbered 7, after V lost 6 bases and J lost 3 bases. Per the germline V gene, CDR1 is DFQATT and CDR2 is SNEGSKA (reference sequence).

The chain is built from TRBV6-6 and TRBJ2-6; 8 bases are a match to TRBD1. Germline trimming cut 2 bases from V and 4 bases from J; bases unmatched to any gene: 7. CDR1 and CDR2 from the germline V gene are MNHNY and SVGAGI (reference sequence). This CDR3 is built from 17 residues. The CDR3 sequence: CASSYVQGAAGANVLTF. The CDR3 DNA reads TGTGCCAGCAGTTACGTTCAGGGGGCTGCAGGGGCCAACGTCCTGACTTTC.

The V and J genes are TRBV20-1 and TRBJ2-5; D not resolved. CDR1 DFQATT and CDR2 SNEGSKA come from the germline V gene (reference sequence). V lost 6 bases, J lost 4 bases, and 15 bases lay in between. This CDR3 has 13 amino acids. The CDR3 region has the DNA TGCAGTGCCCTGGGGTGGGAACGAGAGACCCAGTACTTC. Translated: CSALGWERETQYF.

This clonotype was detected only a few times. The chain employs TRBV7-2 and TRBJ2-7, with 9 bases aligning to TRBD2. Germline assignment: CDR1 SGHTA and CDR2 FQGNSA. This CDR3 has 16 residues. The trim removed 5 bases at V and 3 bases at J, leaving 11 bases unmatched. As DNA, the CDR3 is TGTGCCAGCAGCCTTCTCGGAGAACTAGCGGGCTACGAGCAGTACTTC. Translated, it gives CASSLLGELAGYEQYF.

This rearrangement joins TRBV4-3 to TRBJ2-3; 8 bases match TRBD2. The V gene's germline CDR1 is LGHNA and CDR2 YSLEER. Trimming took 4 bases from V and 5 from J; bases not matched to a gene: 14. The CDR3 is 17 residues long. CDR3: CASSPRVAGIQGDTQYF. The CDR3 bases are TGCGCCAGCAGCCCACGGGTAGCGGGGATTCAGGGAGATACGCAGTATTTT.

This clonotype was counted a few times. The J gene is TRBJ2-5, the V gene TRBV3-1; 10 nucleotides agree with TRBD2. Per the germline V gene, CDR1 is LGHDT and CDR2 is YNNKEL (reference sequence). The length of the CDR3 is 16 residues. With V trimmed by 1 base and J by 4 bases, 6 bases remained unmatched. Here the CDR3 DNA reads TGTGCCAGCAGCCAAGGTCCTAGCGGGGGAGGAGAGACCCAGTACTTC. Translation gives CASSQGPSGGGETQYF.

The chain has TRBV9 and TRBJ2-5; 9 bases line up with TRBD1. V shed 6 bases and J 6 bases; nucleotides not matched to a gene: 6. The CDR3 totals 13 residues. In germline, CDR1 is SGDLS, CDR2 YYNGEE. CDR3 sequence: CASTKGTGKTQYF. CDR3 sequence (DNA): TGTGCCAGCACCAAAGGGACAGGGAAGACCCAGTACTTC.

The chain recombines TRBV4-1 with TRBJ2-3, with 7 nucleotides matching TRBD2. CDR3 length: 17 residues. The ends lost 2 bases at V and 4 bases at J; junction bases unmatched: 12. In germline, CDR1 is MGHRA, CDR2 YSYEKL. The CDR3 sequence: CASSQTPAASGSDTQYF. For the CDR3, the DNA is TGCGCCAGCAGCCAAACCCCAGCGGCTAGCGGATCAGATACGCAGTATTTT.

The chain employs TRBV6-1 and TRBJ1-4; D remains unclear. Germline loops: CDR1 MNHNS, CDR2 SASEGT. CDR3 length: 14 amino acids. V lost 2 bases to trimming and J lost 5 bases, with 9 bases between them. The CDR3 nucleotides read TGTGCCAGCAGTGAACGGGCGGAAAATGAAAAACTGTTTTTT. The encoded protein is CASSERAENEKLFF.

This rearrangement joins TRBV11-2 to TRBJ2-5, with TRBD1 matching over 8 bases. Losses at the gene ends were 5 bases for V and 7 bases for J; bases not matched to a gene: 9. The CDR3 is 14 residues long. In germline, CDR1 is SGHAT, CDR2 FQNNGV. The CDR3 loop is CASSVATGGGTQYF. The DNA for the CDR3 is TGTGCCAGCAGCGTAGCCACAGGGGGAGGGACCCAGTACTTC.

The chain links TRBV2 to TRBJ1-2; the D gene is possibly TRBD1 (6 bases). With 10 bases removed from V and 3 bases from J, the gap between germline ends came to 21 bases. Germline CDR1 and CDR2: SNHLY and FYNNEI. The CDR3 consists of 15 residues. The CDR3 region has the DNA TGTGCCACCGACCCACAGGGACTCCCACACTATGGCTACACCTTC. Encoded protein: CATDPQGLPHYGYTF. Using reference TRBV2 and TRBJ1-2 for the parts outside the CDR3, the full variable domain is EPEVTQTPSHQVTQMGQEVILRCVPISNHLYFYWYRQILGQKVEFLVSFYNNEISEKSEIFDDQFSVERPDGSNFTLKIRSTKLEDSAMYFCATDPQGLPHYGYTFGSGTRLTVV.

This clonotype was counted only a few times. The rearrangement joins TRBV4-1 to TRBJ2-1; D remains unclear. V was shortened by 7 bases and J by 8 bases, with 15 bases between the two germline ends. The germline V gene encodes CDR1 MGHRA and CDR2 YSYEKL. CDR3 size: 13 residues. DNA for the CDR3: TGCGCCAGCATTTCCACGTTCGGCGATGAGCAGTTCTTC. As protein: CASISTFGDEQFF.

The chain joins TRBV20-1 to TRBJ2-6, with unresolved D. Germline V gene lookup returns CDR1 DFQATT and CDR2 SNEGSKA (reference sequence). The germline V and J ends were trimmed by 6 bases and 4 bases, with 10 bases remaining between them. The CDR3 covers 13 residues. CDR3 region: CSAKYSGANVLTF. Here the CDR3 DNA reads TGCAGTGCGAAGTATTCCGGGGCCAACGTCCTGACTTTC.

Only a few counts were recorded for this clonotype. V and J are TRBV7-2 and TRBJ2-7; TRBD1 matches 8 bases. The V gene end was trimmed by 5 bases and the J gene end by 6 bases; junction bases not matched to a gene: 6. CDR3 length: 13 residues. The germline gives CDR1 SGHTA, CDR2 FQGNSA. The CDR3 DNA reads TGTGCCAGCAGCCCCCGGACAGGGATCGAGCAGTACTTC. This translates into CASSPRTGIEQYF.

This clonotype was picked up a small number of times. The V and J genes are TRBV9 and TRBJ2-5; D is unresolved. V was cut by 0 bases and J by 5 bases, with 8 bases left in between. The CDR3 loop spans 13 amino acids. Germline V gene data show CDR1 as SGDLS and CDR2 as YYNGEE. In DNA form, the CDR3 reads TGTGCCAGCAGCGTAGGAGCTATGGAGACCCAGTACTTC. Translated, it gives CASSVGAMETQYF.

This clonotype is a singleton in its sample. This rearrangement joins TRBV4-1 to TRBJ1-1; D is undetermined. CDR1 MGHRA and CDR2 YSYEKL come from the germline V gene. CDR3 size: 15 residues. Trimming took off 1 base at V and 3 bases at J, with 12 bases between the two ends. CDR3 DNA sequence: TGCGCCAGCAGCCAAGTAAGCCTAGGTGACACTGAAGCTTTCTTT. Protein sequence: CASSQVSLGDTEAFF.

This clonotype was found a few times. The chain carries TRBV10-1 and TRBJ2-4; either TRBD1 or TRBD2 may fit D (5 bases each). The germline CDR1 and CDR2 sequences are WNHNN and SYGVQD (reference sequence). The CDR3 runs to 12 residues. The V gene lost 6 bases and the J gene lost 13 bases, with 16 bases spanning the gap. CDR3 residues: CASSPGRVKQYF. In DNA form, the CDR3 reads TGCGCCAGCAGCCCGGGACGGGTCAAGCAGTACTTC.

The chain employs TRBV19 and TRBJ2-1, with a weak D call TRBD1 (6 bases). This CDR3 spans 15 amino acids. V lost 2 bases and J 10 bases, leaving 18 bases between the germline ends. CDR1 is LNHDA, CDR2 SQIVND, per germline (reference sequence). CDR3 loop: CASSITGQGGLEQFF. The CDR3, as DNA: TGTGCCAGTAGTATAACGGGACAAGGAGGATTAGAGCAGTTCTTC.

The table lists this clonotype with a few counts. The rearrangement joins TRBV27 to TRBJ1-2; 7 nucleotides agree with TRBD1. The CDR3 length is 14 residues. CDR1 and CDR2 from the germline V gene are MNHEY and SMNVEV (reference sequence). The trim removed 6 bases at V and 4 bases at J, leaving 8 bases unmatched. The CDR3 DNA sequence: TGTGCCAGCAGCCGGGACAGCCTGTTCTATGGCTACACCTTC. It yields the protein CASSRDSLFYGYTF.

In its sample, this clonotype was seen once. V and J are TRBV5-1 and TRBJ2-3; unclear D gene. Germline-derived CDR1 and CDR2 are SGHRS and YFSETQ. This CDR3 is 15 amino acids long. Trimming stripped 3 bases from V and 4 bases from J, with 15 bases between. CDR3 nucleotide sequence: TGCGCCAGCAGCTCCCGCGTTGATACTGCAGATACGCAGTATTTT. Its translation is CASSSRVDTADTQYF.